Below are 18 T cell receptor beta chains sequenced from a single sample in a study of shared clonotypes between healthy human individuals. The table came from immunoSEQ multiplex PCR; TCRdb's copy has only in-frame clones and leaves some out. The data show around 500,000 clones, more than 75% seen once. Sequencing was carried out using PBMCs. The receptors come from a woman aged 40 to 55 in good health. Some clones in this sample may be carry-over from other donors' samples.

The chain couples TRBV6-1 to TRBJ1-4, with a weak D call TRBD1 (5 bases). Trimming pared 1 base from V and 7 bases from J, leaving 10 bases between. This CDR3 is built from 14 residues. Germline V lookup: CDR1 MNHNS, CDR2 SASEGT. CDR3: CASSEGWGGEKLFF. The CDR3 nucleotides read TGTGCCAGCAGTGAAGGCTGGGGGGGTGAAAAACTGTTTTTT.

The chain uses TRBV10-3 and TRBJ2-3; D might be TRBD1 or TRBD2, each matching 6 bases. Trimming shortened V by 2 bases and J by 0 bases, and 21 bases separated the two germline ends. Germline V gene lookup returns CDR1 ENHRY and CDR2 SYGVKD. The CDR3 has 19 residues. CDR3 region: CAISESAGGKTVSTDTQYF. CDR3 DNA sequence: TGTGCCATCAGTGAGAGTGCCGGGGGCAAGACTGTGAGCACAGATACGCAGTATTTT.

The V and J genes are TRBV7-8 and TRBJ2-1, with TRBD1 matching 7 bases. The V segment lost 5 bases and the J segment 9 bases; nucleotides outside the gene matches: 10. Germline assignment: CDR1 SGHVS and CDR2 FQNEAQ. The CDR3 spans 14 residues. CDR3 residues: CASSPLWDSLEQFF. CDR3 in DNA: TGTGCCAGCAGCCCACTGTGGGACAGTCTTGAGCAGTTCTTC.

The rearrangement links TRBV29-1 to TRBJ2-7, with D perhaps being TRBD1 or TRBD2 (7 bases each). The CDR3 is 20 residues long. Looked up from germline, CDR1 is SQVTM and CDR2 is ANQGSEA. V was trimmed by 6 bases and J by 2 bases, leaving 35 bases between them. The CDR3 loop is CSVDKGTGTVARGVPYEQYF. In DNA, the CDR3 is TGCAGCGTCGATAAAGGGACCGGGACAGTTGCACGGGGGGTCCCCTACGAGCAGTACTTC.

This rearrangement joins TRBV7-2 to TRBJ2-5; D could derive from TRBD1 or TRBD2 (5 bases each). Germline assignment: CDR1 SGHTA and CDR2 FQGNSA. CDR3 length equals 14 residues. The V gene lost 5 bases and the J gene lost 4 bases, with 14 bases spanning the gap. The CDR3 region has the DNA TGTGCCAGCAGCGGCCGGGACCCGGGAGAGACCCAGTACTTC. It is translated as CASSGRDPGETQYF. Full variable domain (missing parts from reference TRBV7-2 and TRBJ2-5): GAGVSQSPSNKVTEKGKDVELRCDPISGHTALYWYRQSLGQGLEFLIYFQGNSAPDKSGLPSDRFSAERTGGSVSTLTIQRTQQEDSAVYLCASSGRDPGETQYFGPGTRLLVL.

Comments on this clone: Sequence at one end of the junction differs from germline and may be a read error. The J gene is TRBJ2-5, the V gene TRBV7-7, with 8 bases aligning to TRBD2. This CDR3 is 15 amino acids long. Germline V lookup: CDR1 SSHAT, CDR2 FNYEAQ (reference sequence). CDR3 coding DNA: TGTGCTAGCAGCTTGGGACGAGCGGGAGTGGAGACCCAGTACTTC. This codes for CASSLGRAGVETQYF.

The chain joins TRBV10-3 to TRBJ2-6; D call uncertain. Trimming left V 2 bases short and J 0 bases short, with 8 bases between. The CDR3 spans 16 residues. From germline, CDR1 is ENHRY and CDR2 SYGVKD. This CDR3 is CAISEGGSSGANVLTF. The CDR3 region has the DNA TGTGCCATCAGTGAGGGCGGATCCTCTGGGGCCAACGTCCTGACTTTC.

The CDR3: CASSLRRVSTDTQYF. The CDR3 region has the DNA TGTGCCAGCAGCTTACGTCGGGTTAGCACAGATACGCAGTATTTT. The chain links TRBV7-6 to TRBJ2-3; D unclear. This CDR3 comprises 15 residues. V shed 2 bases and J shed 0 bases, with 9 bases lying between them. From germline, CDR1 is SGHVS and CDR2 FNYEAQ.

The chain is built from TRBV5-1 and TRBJ2-5; TRBD2 is a possible D gene (7 bases). CDR3 size: 13 residues. Germline V gene sequence: CDR1 SGHRS, CDR2 YFSETQ. Trimming removed 4 bases from V and 4 bases from J, with 11 bases in between. The CDR3 bases are TGCGCCAGCAGCAGGGGGGAGGGAGAGACCCAGTACTTC. Its translation: CASSRGEGETQYF. Looking up the rest from reference TRBV5-1 and TRBJ2-5 gives the full variable domain: KAGVTQTPRYLIKTRGQQVTLSCSPISGHRSVSWYQQTPGQGLQFLFEYFSETQRNKGNFPGRFSGRQFSNSRSEMNVSTLELGDSALYLCASSRGEGETQYFGPGTRLLVL.

V is TRBV5-1 and J is TRBJ1-4; the D is unclear. The germline gives CDR1 SGHRS, CDR2 YFSETQ. This CDR3 has 15 residues. V lost 4 bases, J lost 5 bases, and 15 bases lay in between. The CDR3 DNA sequence: TGCGCCAGCAGCCTACGGGGAGGTTCGAATGAAAAACTGTTTTTT. Its translation: CASSLRGGSNEKLFF.

In DNA, the CDR3 is TGTGCCAGCTCCCCGGGGGGGGAACCCGGTGAGCAGTTCTTC. It codes for CASSPGGEPGEQFF. The chain employs TRBV18 and TRBJ2-1; 8 positions match TRBD2. The germline V gene has CDR1 KGHSH and CDR2 LQKENI. CDR3 length equals 14 residues. V lost 6 bases to trimming and J lost 9 bases; unmatched junction nucleotides: 10.

The chain couples TRBV7-8 to TRBJ1-1; D is possibly TRBD1 (6 bases). CDR3 size: 14 residues. CDR1 and CDR2 from the germline V gene are SGHVS and FQNEAQ. V was cut by 4 bases and J by 0 bases, with 9 bases left in between. CDR3 nucleotide sequence: TGTGCCAGCAGCTACCAGGGGTTGAACACTGAAGCTTTCTTT. This sequence encodes CASSYQGLNTEAFF.

The chain's CDR3 is CASSPGGLDYGYTF. CDR3 DNA sequence: TGTGCCAGCTCACCGGGGGGCCTTGACTATGGCTACACCTTC. The chain recombines TRBV18 with TRBJ1-2, with D possibly TRBD1 on 6 matching bases. The V gene's germline CDR1 is KGHSH and CDR2 LQKENI. Trimming took off 3 bases at V and 3 bases at J, with 11 bases between the two ends. There are 14 residues in the CDR3.

The chain carries TRBV7-2 and TRBJ2-3; the D gene is possibly TRBD1 (5 bases). Per the germline V gene, CDR1 is SGHTA and CDR2 is FQGNSA. V was cut by 5 bases and J by 2 bases, with 20 bases left in between. The CDR3 is 17 amino acids. In DNA form, the CDR3 reads TGTGCCAGCAGCCTCGCCTCCTCTAGGGGCTACACAGATACGCAGTATTTT. As protein: CASSLASSRGYTDTQYF.

The genes are TRBV4-1 and TRBJ1-6, with TRBD1 matching 9 bases. Trimming removed 1 base from V and 8 bases from J; junction bases left unmatched: 9. From germline, CDR1 is MGHRA and CDR2 YSYEKL. The CDR3 sequence is 17 residues long. DNA of the CDR3: TGCGCCAGCAGCCAAGGAAGCCCCGGGACAGGGTATTCACCCCTCCACTTT. Translation: CASSQGSPGTGYSPLHF.

In this sample, this clone turned up a few times. The chain uses TRBV10-1 and TRBJ2-3; 8 positions match TRBD2. J lost 1 base, V lost 2 bases, and 2 bases had no gene match. This CDR3 is 15 amino acids long. Germline values: CDR1 WNHNN, CDR2 SYGVQD (reference sequence). The CDR3 DNA reads TGCGCCAGCAGTGAGCGGGAGGGCCGCACAGATACGCAGTATTTT. Its translation is CASSEREGRTDTQYF.

In its sample, this clone was seen once. The chain couples TRBV11-2 to TRBJ2-2; TRBD1 is a possible D gene (6 bases). The germline V and J ends were trimmed by 3 bases and 3 bases, with 8 bases remaining between them. This CDR3 spans 14 amino acids. Germline CDR1 SGHAT, CDR2 FQNNGV. The CDR3 here is CASSFGTYTGELFF. The CDR3 bases are TGTGCCAGCAGCTTTGGGACATACACCGGGGAGCTGTTTTTT.

The count of this clone is one. The chain has TRBV30 and TRBJ1-3; D is undetermined. CDR1 and CDR2 from the germline V gene are GTSNPN and SVGIG (reference sequence). This CDR3 has 13 amino acids. Trimming removed 0 bases at V and 4 bases at J, with 7 bases between. The DNA for the CDR3 is TGTGCCTGGAGTGTACTCCTCGGAAACACCATATATTTT. Protein sequence: CAWSVLLGNTIYF.